What follows are 4 T cell receptor beta chains derived from one specimen sequenced in a study of CD8+ T cells in alopecia areata. Treatment: oral pan-JAK inhibitor, 5-10 mg twice daily. cDNA reverse transcribed from extracted RNA served as the sequencing template. The data were produced by immunoSEQ multiplex PCR, yet TCRdb's version contains in-frame clones alone and is incomplete. Among some 190,000 clones listed, over 60% were seen once. Sequencing used CD4+ T cells sorted from blood, obtained between weeks 44 and 45, from a patient treated with tofacitinib. Receptor source: a human donor with alopecia areata.

The J gene is TRBJ1-2, the V gene TRBV15, with D uncertain. The CDR3 covers 12 residues. Trimming pared 3 bases from V and 4 bases from J, leaving 6 bases between. Germline CDR1 and CDR2: LNHNV and YYDKDF (reference sequence). The CDR3 loop is CATSSRSYGYTF. CDR3 bases: TGTGCCACCAGCAGTCGGTCCTATGGCTACACCTTC.

The chain uses TRBV30 and TRBJ1-2, with D hard to call. Trimming took 0 bases from V and 4 from J, leaving 21 bases between them. Looked up from germline, CDR1 is GTSNPN and CDR2 is SVGIG (reference sequence). The CDR3 runs to 17 residues. CDR3 residues: CAWSVKSLIRSSYGYTF. The CDR3 DNA follows: TGTGCCTGGAGTGTAAAGTCGTTAATAAGGTCTTCCTATGGCTACACCTTC.

V gene TRBV5-1 combines with J gene TRBJ1-2; D remains ambiguous. The CDR3 covers 15 residues. Looked up from germline, CDR1 is SGHRS and CDR2 is YFSETQ. The ends were cut back, 4 bases at V and 4 bases at J, with 17 bases in the middle. DNA of the CDR3: TGCGCCAGCAGCCCCCTCTCCGGCGCGGGCTATGGCTACACCTTC. Amino acid sequence: CASSPLSGAGYGYTF.

The V gene is TRBV30, the J gene TRBJ1-1, with a possible D match to TRBD1 (5 bases). The CDR3 runs 14 residues. Trimming stripped 4 bases from V and 4 bases from J, with 16 bases between. The germline gives CDR1 GTSNPN, CDR2 SVGIG (reference sequence). The CDR3 region is CAWTLDGGGTEAFF. The CDR3 region has the DNA TGTGCCTGGACCCTTGATGGGGGGGGCACTGAAGCTTTCTTT.